This T cell receptor (beta chain) comes out of a study of Ad26.COV2.S vaccination and SARS-CoV-2 variants. Study-level information: Administration of Ad26.COV2.S was intramuscular, either once or twice 56 days apart. Findings of the study overall: Responses of T cells in total may have been underestimated by the TCR breadth and depth analyses. The study found higher spike-specific TCR breadth in vaccine than placebo recipients.

Measured with immunoSEQ multiplex PCR; TCRdb has only the in-frame clones, and not every one. This sample has around 500,000 clones; 70% to 90% occur once, and the top ten carry over 1.5%. Treatment given: 15 to 20 received Ad26.COV2.S at low or high dose, single or two shots; a few received placebo; per-sample allocation not given. It was on day 63 after the first vaccine or placebo injection that samples were taken. Aged 18-55 years, donor was enrolled in Boston in the early 2020s. Notes on this clone: The target antigen is unknown.

The germline V gene encodes CDR1 GTSNPN and CDR2 SVGIG (reference sequence). The V gene end was trimmed by 0 bases and the J gene end by 4 bases; junction bases not matched to a gene: 6. CDR3 size: 16 residues. Sequencing used peripheral blood, obtained in a trial of Ad26.COV2.S vaccine versus placebo. The clonotype was recovered from a person aged 18 to 59 who received the Ad26.COV2.S COVID-19 vaccine or a placebo. The rearrangement joins TRBV30 to TRBJ2-3; 11 nucleotides match TRBD2. CDR3 nucleotides: TGTGCCTGGAGTGTTGGTCTAGCGGGAGGTGCAGATACGCAGTATTTT. Translation: CAWSVGLAGGADTQYF.